The sample holds many counts of the clone carrying this TCR beta chain. MiXCR was run by TCRdb on the 5' RACE reads, yielding one entry per CDR3 protein. Of more than 35,000 distinct CDR3 sequences listed, approximately 5.5% are singletons. Germline V CDR1 and CDR2: SEHNR, FQNEAQ (reference sequence). The length of the CDR3 is 14 residues. Trimming left V 5 bases short and J 7 bases short, with 18 bases between. This specimen comes from a study of spatial heterogeneity in lung cancer. As to time point: sample taken at primary tumor resection. The clonotype was recovered from a female donor with early-stage non-small cell lung cancer. The chain joins TRBV7-9 to TRBJ2-7; no reliable D call. Here the sequenced sample was PBMCs, taken at surgery. The CDR3 loop reads CASSPPLAAREQYF. The CDR3 coding sequence is TGTGCCAGCAGCCCTCCACTCGCCGCCAGAGAGCAGTACTTC.